The clone carrying this T cell receptor (beta chain) came up once. The sample has other DNA sequences that encode this CDR3 too. This sample was taken from a study of blood T cell repertoires in COVID-19. Measured with immunoSEQ multiplex PCR; TCRdb has only the in-frame clones, and not every one. The profile shows roughly 230,000 clones, 80% to 85% of them singletons. Trimming cost V 0 bases and J 1 base, with 6 bases left between them. CDR1 is GTSNPN and CDR2 is SVGIG in the germline V gene (reference sequence). CDR3 size: 13 residues. The sample was peripheral blood. The sequence derives from a man aged 50 to 59 with active or convalescent COVID-19. The chain is built from TRBV30 and TRBJ1-1, with D perhaps TRBD1 (6 bases). In DNA, the CDR3 is TGTGCCTGGAGTGTACAGGGGAACACTGAAGCTTTCTTT. Translation gives CAWSVQGNTEAFF.